These 25 T cell receptor beta chains came from one sample sequenced in a study of blood T cell repertoires in COVID-19. The data were produced by immunoSEQ multiplex PCR, yet TCRdb's version contains in-frame clones alone and is incomplete. In the table there are fewer than 70,000 clones, around 86% of which are singletons. The source material was peripheral blood. Source of these receptors: an older woman with acute or convalescent COVID-19.

This clone was counted a single time. This chain joins TRBV15 and TRBJ2-5; maybe TRBD2 (5 bases). This CDR3 is built from 13 residues. V lost 3 bases and J lost 9, with 14 bases in between. The germline CDR1 and CDR2 sequences are LNHNV and YYDKDF (reference sequence). In DNA form, the CDR3 reads TGTGCCACCAGCAGTTACATGGACGGGGCCCAGTACTTC. This encodes CATSSYMDGAQYF.

The V and J genes are TRBV28 and TRBJ1-1, with 8 bases fitting TRBD1. The CDR3 extends over 12 amino acids. The ends lost 6 bases at V and 11 bases at J; junction bases unmatched: 8. Germline assignment: CDR1 MDHEN and CDR2 SYDVKM. CDR3 protein: CASSQTGDMAFF. CDR3 sequence (DNA): TGTGCCAGCAGCCAGACAGGGGATATGGCTTTCTTT.

The rearrangement joins TRBV15 to TRBJ1-3, with 8 bases matching TRBD1. Trimming took 0 bases from V and 1 from J; bases not matched to a gene: 5. The germline CDR1 and CDR2 sequences are LNHNV and YYDKDF (reference sequence). The CDR3 has 17 amino acids. The CDR3 DNA reads as TGTGCCACCAGCAGAGATCGGTACAGGGGGTCTGGAAACACCATATATTTT. Its protein is CATSRDRYRGSGNTIYF.

The chain has TRBV11-2 and TRBJ2-1; 10 nucleotides match TRBD2. There are 15 residues in the CDR3. Germline CDR1 is SGHAT and CDR2 is FQNNGV. V was clipped by 5 bases and J by 3 bases; unmatched bases: 4. CDR3 DNA: TGTGCCAGCAGCCCCTCTAGCGGGAGCTACAATGAGCAGTTCTTC. Protein sequence: CASSPSSGSYNEQFF.

The chain joins TRBV28 to TRBJ1-5; D uncertain. Germline V gene lookup returns CDR1 MDHEN and CDR2 SYDVKM. V lost 8 bases, J lost 6 bases, and 17 bases lay in between. This CDR3 has 14 amino acids. In DNA, the CDR3 is TGTGCCAGCGGGAGTACGGCTCGCCGTCAGCCCCAGCATTTT. Its translation: CASGSTARRQPQHF.

The chain joins TRBV19 to TRBJ1-4, with TRBD1 as a possible D gene (5 bases). The CDR3 length is 16 residues. The ends were cut back, 7 bases at V and 0 bases at J, with 15 bases in the middle. The germline V gene encodes CDR1 LNHDA and CDR2 SQIVND (reference sequence). In DNA, the CDR3 is TGTGCCAGTATGGGCAGGGCGGCGGCAACTAATGAAAAACTGTTTTTT. This translates into CASMGRAAATNEKLFF.

This rearrangement joins TRBV4-1 to TRBJ1-6; maybe TRBD1 (6 bases). The V gene lost 2 bases and the J gene lost 12 bases, with 17 bases spanning the gap. The CDR3 extends over 15 amino acids. Germline assignment: CDR1 MGHRA and CDR2 YSYEKL. CDR3 amino acids: CASSQPDRNPEPLHF. The CDR3 DNA reads as TGCGCCAGCAGCCAACCGGACAGAAACCCAGAACCCCTCCACTTT.

This chain connects TRBV2 to TRBJ2-7; D call uncertain. The CDR3 runs 13 residues. The germline gives CDR1 SNHLY, CDR2 FYNNEI. The germline V and J ends were trimmed by 0 bases and 2 bases, with 5 bases remaining between them. The CDR3 bases are TGTGCCAGCAGTGAAGCGAGCACCTACGAGCAGTACTTC. This gives the protein CASSEASTYEQYF.

The chain recombines TRBV2 with TRBJ1-5, with D possibly being TRBD1 (5 bases). CDR1 is SNHLY, CDR2 FYNNEI, per germline. V was trimmed by 4 bases and J by 6 bases, leaving 13 bases between them. The length of the CDR3 is 14 residues. The CDR3 sequence is CASSVSGRAQPQHF. The CDR3 coding sequence is TGTGCCAGCAGTGTGTCAGGGAGGGCTCAGCCCCAGCATTTT.

This clone came up once. The CDR3 DNA follows: TGCAGTGCTAGAGTCGCCAGGGAAGCTTTCTTT. It translates to CSARVAREAFF. The rearrangement links TRBV20-1 to TRBJ1-1; no firm D call. The CDR3 covers 11 residues. Germline-derived CDR1 and CDR2 are DFQATT and SNEGSKA (reference sequence). V lost 1 base and J 8 bases, leaving 8 bases between the germline ends.

This chain connects TRBV7-6 to TRBJ1-1, with a possible D match to TRBD1 (6 bases). The germline CDR1 and CDR2 sequences are SGHVS and FNYEAQ. Trimming cost V 5 bases and J 1 base, with 11 bases left between them. The CDR3 is 14 amino acids. CDR3 DNA sequence: TGTGCCAGCAGCCCGCAACAGGGGAACACTGAAGCTTTCTTT. It translates to CASSPQQGNTEAFF.

The chain recombines TRBV29-1 with TRBJ2-1; TRBD2 matches at 13 bases. From germline, CDR1 is SQVTM and CDR2 ANQGSEA. Trimming cost V 6 bases and J 1 base; bases outside gene matches: 18. CDR3 size: 20 residues. For the CDR3, the DNA is TGCAGCGTCTTCCATCTGGGACTAGCGGGAAAAGGCCATTCCTACAATGAGCAGTTCTTC. Its protein is CSVFHLGLAGKGHSYNEQFF.

The sample holds one count of this clone. V is TRBV28 and J is TRBJ1-6; tentatively, D is TRBD1 (6 bases). The ends were cut back, 6 bases at V and 7 bases at J, with 13 bases in the middle. Germline-derived CDR1 and CDR2 are MDHEN and SYDVKM. The CDR3 has 14 residues. CDR3 loop: CASREDRPNSPLHF. Written as DNA, the CDR3 is TGTGCCAGCAGGGAAGACAGGCCCAATTCACCCCTCCACTTT.

Worth noting for this clone: Mismatch with germline at one junction end may stem from a read error. J is TRBJ1-1 and V is TRBV27, with TRBD1 matching 9 bases. Germline V lookup: CDR1 MNHEY, CDR2 SMNVEV (reference sequence). This CDR3 is built from 13 residues. The CDR3 DNA follows: TGTGCCAGCAGCCGCGTGGGGGACAGGGTTTCTCGATTT. It encodes CASSRVGDRVSRF.

This chain connects TRBV2 to TRBJ2-7, with D unresolved. Trimming pared 8 bases from V and 0 bases from J, leaving 32 bases between. This CDR3 is built from 20 residues. Germline V lookup: CDR1 SNHLY, CDR2 FYNNEI. CDR3 amino acids: CASYSWALGHSDIGSYEQYF. Here the CDR3 DNA reads TGTGCCAGCTACTCCTGGGCCCTTGGCCATTCCGACATCGGCTCCTACGAGCAGTACTTC.

J is TRBJ2-7 and V is TRBV9, with D perhaps matching TRBD1 (5 bases). The CDR3 is 15 amino acids. V lost 3 bases to trimming and J lost 5 bases, with 18 bases between them. Germline V CDR1 and CDR2: SGDLS, YYNGEE. The CDR3 is CASSASTAPGDEQYF. CDR3 bases: TGTGCCAGCAGCGCCTCGACAGCTCCTGGGGACGAGCAGTACTTC.

This rearrangement joins TRBV7-6 to TRBJ1-2, with D uncertain. This CDR3 is 11 amino acids long. The germline V and J ends were trimmed by 11 bases and 2 bases, with 9 bases remaining between them. Germline lookup yields CDR1 SGHVS and CDR2 FNYEAQ. The CDR3 DNA reads TGTGCCGTAGAATGGAACTATGGCTACACCTTC. Translating it yields CAVEWNYGYTF. Drawing the rest from reference TRBV7-6 and TRBJ1-2, the complete variable domain is GAGVSQSPRYKVTKRGQDVALRCDPISGHVSLYWYRQALGQGPEFLTYFNYEAQQDKSGLPNDRFSAERPEGSISTLTIQRTEQRDSAMYRCAVEWNYGYTFGSGTRLTVV.

This clone has just one count. The chain recombines TRBV19 with TRBJ2-7; D possibly corresponds to TRBD1 (5 bases). The germline CDR1 and CDR2 sequences are LNHDA and SQIVND (reference sequence). Trimming removed 5 bases at V and 0 bases at J, with 14 bases between. This CDR3 spans 15 amino acids. CDR3 sequence: CASSSSRALSYEQYF. The DNA for the CDR3 is TGTGCCAGTAGTTCCTCCAGGGCCCTCTCCTACGAGCAGTACTTC.

In this sample, this clone turned up a few times. The V gene is TRBV19, the J gene TRBJ2-5; D is uncertain. CDR3 length equals 14 residues. Germline V gene data show CDR1 as LNHDA and CDR2 as SQIVND (reference sequence). V lost 2 bases, J lost 5 bases, and 12 bases lay in between. The CDR3 region is CASSISFRFETQYF. The CDR3, as DNA: TGTGCCAGTAGTATATCGTTTCGGTTTGAGACCCAGTACTTC.

The chain links TRBV5-5 to TRBJ2-7; 9 positions agree with TRBD1. In germline, CDR1 is SGHKS, CDR2 YYEKEE (reference sequence). The CDR3 has 14 amino acids. V was pared by 2 bases and J by 3 bases, with 3 bases of the junction left unmatched. CDR3 residues: CASSFTGGSYEQYF. The DNA of the CDR3 is TGTGCCAGCAGCTTCACAGGGGGCAGCTACGAGCAGTACTTC.

This clone has only one observation. This chain uses TRBV7-9 with TRBJ1-2; D unclear. Per germline, CDR1 SEHNR and CDR2 FQNEAQ (reference sequence). The CDR3 is 14 residues long. Trimming shortened V by 8 bases and J by 3 bases, and 16 bases separated the two germline ends. Here the CDR3 reads CASSHQWRDYGYTF. CDR3 nucleotides: TGTGCCAGCTCCCATCAATGGCGGGACTATGGCTACACCTTC.

This chain links TRBV7-2 with TRBJ2-5; the D gene is possibly TRBD2 (5 bases). This CDR3 has 16 amino acids. CDR1 SGHTA and CDR2 FQGNSA come from the germline V gene. Trimming shortened V by 0 bases and J by 6 bases, and 17 bases separated the two germline ends. The chain's CDR3 is CASSLASSDGRKTQYF. The CDR3 DNA follows: TGTGCCAGCAGCTTAGCGAGTAGCGACGGGCGAAAGACCCAGTACTTC.

This clone was seen once. CDR3 region: CASKLQGPWDTEAFF. The CDR3 DNA follows: TGTGCCAGCAAACTCCAGGGGCCCTGGGACACTGAAGCTTTCTTT. The rearrangement joins TRBV7-6 to TRBJ1-1, with D maybe TRBD1 (6 bases). Trimming pared 7 bases from V and 3 bases from J, leaving 18 bases between. This CDR3 spans 15 amino acids. Germline CDR1 and CDR2: SGHVS and FNYEAQ.

This clone was counted a few times. The chain joins TRBV19 to TRBJ1-2; TRBD1 might be the D (6 bases). CDR1 and CDR2 (germline): LNHDA, SQIVND (reference sequence). Trimming took 3 bases from V and 3 from J, leaving 8 bases between them. The CDR3 is 13 residues long. The CDR3 DNA reads as TGTGCCAGTAGTATGGGACACTACTATGGCTACACCTTC. Residues: CASSMGHYYGYTF.

CDR3 loop: CASRDPLGPQHF. The DNA of the CDR3 is TGTGCCAGCAGGGACCCACTAGGGCCCCAGCATTTT. The V call is TRBV7-8, the J call TRBJ1-5; D is uncertain. V lost 6 bases and J 9 bases, leaving 12 bases between the germline ends. CDR1 and CDR2 from the germline V gene are SGHVS and FQNEAQ. The CDR3 runs to 12 residues.